What follows are 30 T cell receptor beta chains derived from one specimen sequenced in a study of blood T cell repertoires in COVID-19. Data came from immunoSEQ multiplex PCR; TCRdb stores just in-frame clones and leaves some out. The repertoire holds more than 200,000 clones, with 70% to 90% as singletons. The sequenced sample was PBMCs or T cells enriched from blood (not recorded which). The receptors were gathered from a woman aged 50 to 60 who had recovered from COVID-19.

This chain uses TRBV11-1 with TRBJ2-6, with D possibly TRBD1 on 5 matching bases. The CDR3 runs 15 residues. Germline CDR1 and CDR2: SGHAT and FQDESV (reference sequence). Trimming removed 5 bases from V and 0 bases from J, with 8 bases in between. Here the CDR3 DNA reads TGTGCCAGCAGCCTTAGGGGCTCTGGGGCCAACGTCCTGACTTTC. Translated: CASSLRGSGANVLTF.

The chain recombines TRBV2 with TRBJ2-2; 9 nucleotides line up with TRBD1. The CDR3 covers 16 residues. Trimming took 8 bases from V and 0 from J; bases not matched to a gene: 7. Per the germline V gene, CDR1 is SNHLY and CDR2 is FYNNEI. DNA for the CDR3: TGTGCCAGCGGCCGGGACAGGGTTTCGAACACCGGGGAGCTGTTTTTT. Translating gives CASGRDRVSNTGELFF.

This chain connects TRBV25-1 to TRBJ1-5; 7 positions agree with TRBD1. J lost 1 base, V lost 5 bases, and 5 bases had no gene match. The CDR3 is 15 residues long. The V gene's germline CDR1 is MGHDK and CDR2 SYGVNS. For the CDR3, the DNA is TGTGCCAGCAGTCTCCCGGGACAGAGCAATCAGCCCCAGCATTTT. Translation gives CASSLPGQSNQPQHF.

The chain employs TRBV28 and TRBJ1-2; 7 nucleotides agree with TRBD1. V dropped 7 bases and J dropped 0; count of bases not matched to a gene: 5. The CDR3 covers 14 residues. CDR1 is MDHEN and CDR2 is SYDVKM in the germline V gene. The CDR3 sequence: CASKYRGANYGYTF. CDR3 coding DNA: TGTGCCAGCAAATACAGGGGAGCTAACTATGGCTACACCTTC.

This chain connects TRBV6-1 to TRBJ2-1; 9 bases match TRBD2. Per the germline V gene, CDR1 is MNHNS and CDR2 is SASEGT. J lost 9 bases, V lost 0 bases, and 3 bases had no gene match. The CDR3 consists of 14 residues. As DNA, the CDR3 is TGTGCCAGCAGTGAAGCGCGGGGGGGCGGTGAGCAGTTCTTC. It encodes CASSEARGGGEQFF.

CDR3 amino acids: CASSQRTGGAEKLFF. Here the CDR3 DNA reads TGTGCCAGCAGCCAAAGGACAGGGGGCGCGGAAAAACTGTTTTTT. V usage is TRBV14 and J usage is TRBJ1-4; TRBD1 aligns across 11 bases. This CDR3 contains 15 residues. CDR1 is SGHDN, CDR2 FVKESK, per germline. The junction had 4 bases not matched to a gene; V was cut back by 2 bases and J by 8 bases.

The chain has TRBV6-2 or TRBV6-3 and TRBJ2-5; D is possibly TRBD1 (6 bases). CDR1 is MNHEY, CDR2 SVGEGT, per germline. This CDR3 has 15 amino acids. V was trimmed by 2 bases and J by 5 bases, leaving 15 bases between them. The CDR3 loop reads CASSYDTGILETQYF. CDR3 sequence (DNA): TGTGCCAGCAGTTACGATACAGGGATTTTGGAGACCCAGTACTTC.

This chain connects TRBV30 to TRBJ2-2, with a tentative D call TRBD2 (5 bases). The CDR3 consists of 14 residues. CDR1 is GTSNPN, CDR2 SVGIG, per germline (reference sequence). Trimming removed 4 bases from V and 0 bases from J, with 9 bases in between. In DNA form, the CDR3 reads TGTGCCTGGAACGGGGTGTCGAACACCGGGGAGCTGTTTTTT. It yields the protein CAWNGVSNTGELFF.

J is TRBJ2-7 and V is TRBV6-2 or TRBV6-3; 8 positions agree with TRBD1. The CDR3 runs to 15 residues. V shed 4 bases, J shed 2 bases, and the junction held 7 bases outside the gene matches. Germline values: CDR1 MNHEY, CDR2 SVGEGT. The CDR3 here is CASSSRTGITYEQYF. In nucleotides, the CDR3 is TGTGCCAGCAGTTCTAGGACAGGGATAACCTACGAGCAGTACTTC.

The V call is TRBV4-1, the J call TRBJ2-7; D remains unclear. The CDR3 has 15 amino acids. The V and J ends lost 1 base and 0 bases respectively, with 10 bases between them. CDR1 is MGHRA, CDR2 YSYEKL, per germline. The CDR3 reads CASSQVPYLSYEQYF. For the CDR3, the DNA is TGCGCCAGCAGCCAAGTTCCCTACCTCTCCTACGAGCAGTACTTC.

The V gene is TRBV7-9, the J gene TRBJ1-2; TRBD1 matches at 8 bases. The CDR3 has 13 residues. Germline V gene lookup returns CDR1 SEHNR and CDR2 FQNEAQ (reference sequence). The V segment lost 6 bases and the J segment 9 bases; nucleotides outside the gene matches: 9. The CDR3 DNA sequence: TGTGCCAGCAGACAATCGGACAGGGAGCGCTACACCTTC. The encoded protein is CASRQSDRERYTF.

J is TRBJ1-1 and V is TRBV2; no reliable D call. Trimming pared 4 bases from V and 10 bases from J, leaving 16 bases between. The CDR3 is 13 amino acids. Germline V gene lookup returns CDR1 SNHLY and CDR2 FYNNEI. In DNA, the CDR3 is TGTGCCAGCAGTGTGTCGGGGAGGGCCGGAGCTTTCTTT. It codes for CASSVSGRAGAFF.

The V call is TRBV2, the J call TRBJ1-1, with D perhaps matching TRBD1 (6 bases). The CDR3 spans 13 residues. The V gene's germline CDR1 is SNHLY and CDR2 FYNNEI. Trimming shortened V by 6 bases and J by 4 bases, and 12 bases separated the two germline ends. This CDR3 reads CASRGEQGTEAFF. CDR3 nucleotides: TGTGCCAGCAGAGGAGAACAGGGCACTGAAGCTTTCTTT.

This rearrangement joins TRBV18 to TRBJ2-1; TRBD1 is a possible D gene (6 bases). The CDR3 is made up of 15 amino acids. Germline V gene data show CDR1 as KGHSH and CDR2 as LQKENI. V was pared by 4 bases and J by 7 bases, with 17 bases between. Written as DNA, the CDR3 is TGTGCCAGCTCACGCGGACAGCAAGGGGTGAATGAGCAGTTCTTC. This translates into CASSRGQQGVNEQFF.

This clone was found once. This sequence joins TRBV24-1 and TRBJ2-7; TRBD1 aligns across 8 bases. Germline V gives CDR1 KGHDR, CDR2 SFDVKD. V dropped 9 bases and J dropped 5; count of bases not matched to a gene: 17. The length of the CDR3 is 16 residues. CDR3 sequence reads: CATRLGQQGGGNEQYF. In nucleotides, the CDR3 is TGTGCCACCCGGTTGGGCCAACAGGGGGGCGGCAACGAGCAGTACTTC.

This clone has just one count. V and J are TRBV7-8 and TRBJ2-1, with 11 bases identical to TRBD2. CDR1 SGHVS and CDR2 FQNEAQ come from the germline V gene. The V segment lost 5 bases and the J segment 4 bases; nucleotides outside the gene matches: 4. CDR3 length equals 15 residues. The CDR3, as DNA: TGTGCCAGCAGCGCGAGGACTAGCGGGTACAATGAGCAGTTCTTC. Translated: CASSARTSGYNEQFF.

This chain connects TRBV6-6 to TRBJ1-5, with TRBD1 matching over 9 bases. Germline-derived CDR1 and CDR2 are MNHNY and SVGAGI (reference sequence). V trimming: 2 bases; J trimming: 5 bases; junction bases outside the gene matches: 1. The CDR3 covers 14 residues. The CDR3, as DNA: TGTGCCAGCAGTTACCGGGACAGGGATCAGCCCCAGCATTTT. Amino acids: CASSYRDRDQPQHF.

The chain joins TRBV27 to TRBJ1-1; D unclear. The germline V gene has CDR1 MNHEY and CDR2 SMNVEV (reference sequence). Trimming removed 4 bases at V and 9 bases at J, with 12 bases between. CDR3 length: 12 residues. The CDR3 loop is CASSSLGEKAFF. The CDR3 bases are TGTGCCAGCAGTTCCCTAGGTGAGAAAGCTTTCTTT.

The rearrangement links TRBV7-2 to TRBJ2-3, with a weak D call TRBD1 (6 bases). With 1 base removed from V and 4 bases from J, the gap between germline ends came to 12 bases. The CDR3 has 15 residues. Germline CDR1 and CDR2: SGHTA and FQGNSA. In DNA, the CDR3 is TGTGCCAGCAGCTTAGGGGGGCAGGGGCCAGATACGCAGTATTTT. Encoded protein: CASSLGGQGPDTQYF.

The rearrangement uses TRBV18 and TRBJ2-1; tentatively, D is TRBD2 (5 bases). The CDR3 consists of 16 residues. Trimming shortened V by 3 bases and J by 0 bases, and 12 bases separated the two germline ends. Germline values: CDR1 KGHSH, CDR2 LQKENI. In DNA, the CDR3 is TGTGCCAGCTCACCCCGGGGTACGAGCTCCTACAATGAGCAGTTCTTC. It yields the protein CASSPRGTSSYNEQFF. Drawing the rest from reference TRBV18 and TRBJ2-1, the complete variable domain is NAGVMQNPRHLVRRRGQEARLRCSPMKGHSHVYWYRQLPEEGLKFMVYLQKENIIDESGMPKERFSAEFPKEGPSILRIQQVVRGDSAAYFCASSPRGTSSYNEQFFGPGTRLTVL.

The genes are TRBV7-3 and TRBJ2-3; no clear D. The CDR3 is 13 residues long. Germline CDR1 and CDR2: SGHTA and FQGTGA. Trimming removed 2 bases at V and 4 bases at J, with 7 bases between. The CDR3: CASSLVPADTQYF. The CDR3 DNA is TGTGCCAGCAGCTTAGTCCCAGCAGATACGCAGTATTTT.

This clone showed up just a few times. The chain employs TRBV2 and TRBJ1-2; TRBD1 matches at 7 bases. The CDR3 runs 15 residues. Germline assignment: CDR1 SNHLY and CDR2 FYNNEI. J lost 4 bases, V lost 7 bases, and 12 bases had no gene match. Written as DNA, the CDR3 is TGTGCCAGCACCGGACAGGCCATTGAGGGCTATGGCTACACCTTC. This gives the protein CASTGQAIEGYGYTF.

The chain has TRBV11-2 and TRBJ2-7, with a tentative D call TRBD1 (6 bases). The CDR3 has 16 amino acids. Trimming pared 6 bases from V and 6 bases from J, leaving 24 bases between. CDR1 and CDR2 (germline): SGHAT, FQNNGV. In nucleotides, the CDR3 is TGTGCCAGCAGATCGGTGCGCAGGGGAGTTGTGCTCGAGCAGTACTTC. This encodes CASRSVRRGVVLEQYF. Using reference TRBV11-2 and TRBJ2-7 for the parts outside the CDR3, the full variable domain is EAGVAQSPRYKIIEKRQSVAFWCNPISGHATLYWYQQILGQGPKLLIQFQNNGVVDDSQLPKDRFSAERLKGVDSTLKIQPAKLEDSAVYLCASRSVRRGVVLEQYFGPGTRLTVT.

The gene calls are TRBV2 and TRBJ2-1; a weak D match, TRBD1 (6 bases). V was trimmed by 8 bases and J by 8 bases, leaving 16 bases between them. Germline V gives CDR1 SNHLY, CDR2 FYNNEI. The CDR3 covers 13 residues. The CDR3 DNA follows: TGTGCCAGCCACCCAGGGGTCGGGGATGAGCAGTTCTTC. Encoded protein: CASHPGVGDEQFF. The whole variable domain, filled in from reference TRBV2 and TRBJ2-1, reads EPEVTQTPSHQVTQMGQEVILRCVPISNHLYFYWYRQILGQKVEFLVSFYNNEISEKSEIFDDQFSVERPDGSNFTLKIRSTKLEDSAMYFCASHPGVGDEQFFGPGTRLTVL.

V gene TRBV4-1 combines with J gene TRBJ2-1, with 10 bases matching TRBD2. The CDR3 contains 20 residues. The trim removed 7 bases at V and 0 bases at J, leaving 18 bases unmatched. In germline, CDR1 is MGHRA, CDR2 YSYEKL. CDR3 amino acids: CASTLSGTSGTRSSYNEQFF. The CDR3 region has the DNA TGCGCCAGCACCCTATCGGGAACTAGCGGGACCAGGAGCTCCTACAATGAGCAGTTCTTC.

V usage is TRBV7-2 and J usage is TRBJ1-6, with a weak D call TRBD1 (5 bases). Germline V lookup: CDR1 SGHTA, CDR2 FQGNSA. CDR3 length: 17 amino acids. V was cut by 3 bases and J by 0 bases, with 12 bases left in between. The chain's CDR3 is CASSLGPRSSYNSPLHF. The CDR3 DNA sequence: TGTGCCAGCAGCTTGGGGCCTAGAAGCTCCTATAATTCACCCCTCCACTTT.

This clone occurred once. The V call is TRBV18, the J call TRBJ2-1; a possible D gene is TRBD2 (6 bases). This CDR3 is 15 amino acids long. From germline, CDR1 is KGHSH and CDR2 LQKENI. V was pared by 3 bases and J by 0 bases, with 9 bases between. The CDR3 sequence: CASSPSGNSYNEQFF. DNA for the CDR3: TGTGCCAGCTCACCTAGCGGAAACTCCTACAATGAGCAGTTCTTC.

V is TRBV28 and J is TRBJ2-1, with D possibly matching TRBD1 (6 bases). Germline lookup yields CDR1 MDHEN and CDR2 SYDVKM. Trimming left V 5 bases short and J 10 bases short, with 12 bases between. CDR3 length: 12 amino acids. The CDR3 sequence is CASSQQGREQFF. The CDR3 region has the DNA TGTGCCAGCAGTCAACAGGGCCGCGAGCAGTTCTTC.

The CDR3 here is CASSRWPDNTEAFF. Written as DNA, the CDR3 is TGTGCCAGCAGCCGGTGGCCCGATAACACTGAAGCTTTCTTT. This sequence joins TRBV4-2 and TRBJ1-1; unclear D gene. The CDR3 sequence is 14 residues long. With 4 bases removed from V and 2 bases from J, the gap between germline ends came to 11 bases. From germline, CDR1 is LGHNA and CDR2 YNFKEQ.

The chain links TRBV11-3 to TRBJ2-1; TRBD1 aligns across 8 bases. The J segment lost 3 bases and the V segment lost 3 bases, leaving 7 bases of the junction unmatched. Per the germline V gene, CDR1 is SGHNT and CDR2 is YENEEA. The CDR3 is 16 residues long. The DNA of the CDR3 is TGTGCCAGCAGCTTTTCCGGGACAGGAAGCTACAATGAGCAGTTCTTC. Translation gives CASSFSGTGSYNEQFF.